Below, 30 T cell receptor beta chains from the same sample are listed, as sequenced in a study of beta chain features in type 1 diabetes. Sequencing targeted expressed TCRB transcripts, as all isolated RNA had been reverse transcribed. Only in-frame clones appear in the TCRdb table, and some are missing; sequencing was by immunoSEQ multiplex PCR. The profile shows about 220,000 clones, approximately 11% of them singletons. The sequenced sample consisted of central memory CD4+ T cells from blood. All receptors derive from a man younger than 35 in good health.

The V call is TRBV30, the J call TRBJ2-7; possibly TRBD1 for D (6 bases). CDR1 and CDR2 from the germline V gene are GTSNPN and SVGIG (reference sequence). This CDR3 has 13 residues. V was cut by 3 bases and J by 5 bases, with 14 bases left in between. The CDR3 protein is CAWRRQQGDEQYF. For the CDR3, the DNA is TGTGCCTGGAGGCGCCAACAGGGAGACGAGCAGTACTTC.

The gene calls are TRBV25-1 and TRBJ2-7, with 11 bases matching TRBD2. Trimming cost V 7 bases and J 6 bases; bases outside gene matches: 11. The CDR3 consists of 15 residues. CDR1 is MGHDK, CDR2 SYGVNS, per germline. CDR3 in DNA: TGTGCCAGCAAGGGGGCTAGCGGGAGGCTTAGCGAGCAGTACTTC. The encoded protein is CASKGASGRLSEQYF.

Remarks on this clone: Additional DNA sequences in this sample encode the identical CDR3. The genes are TRBV7-9 and TRBJ1-2; 7 bases map to TRBD1. Germline V CDR1 and CDR2: SEHNR, FQNEAQ (reference sequence). This CDR3 contains 13 residues. V trimming: 4 bases; J trimming: 4 bases; junction bases outside the gene matches: 3. The CDR3 DNA reads TGTGCCAGCAGCTCGACAGGGACCTATGGCTACACCTTC. It is translated as CASSSTGTYGYTF.

This clone has a handful of counts. The rearrangement uses TRBV5-4 and TRBJ2-7, with 8 bases that match TRBD1. There are 15 residues in the CDR3. Germline V gives CDR1 SGHNT, CDR2 YYREEE (reference sequence). V lost 0 bases, J lost 2 bases, and 4 bases stayed unmatched. The CDR3 DNA is TGTGCCAGCAGCTTGGGGCAGGGGGCGACCTACGAGCAGTACTTC. This gives the protein CASSLGQGATYEQYF.

This clone was seen ten or more times. The V call is TRBV29-1, the J call TRBJ2-1; no clear D. V was trimmed by 8 bases and J by 9 bases, leaving 11 bases between them. CDR1 SQVTM and CDR2 ANQGSEA come from the germline V gene. The CDR3 spans 10 residues. As DNA, the CDR3 is TGCAGCCTTGCTGAAGGTGAGCAGTTCTTC. This codes for CSLAEGEQFF.

The chain uses TRBV5-1 and TRBJ2-7; D could derive from TRBD1 or TRBD2 (5 bases each). V gave up 1 base and J gave up 2 bases, with 10 bases separating them. There are 14 residues in the CDR3. Germline assignment: CDR1 SGHRS and CDR2 YFSETQ. The DNA of the CDR3 is TGCGCCAGCAGCTTGCCAGGGAGACCCTACGAGCAGTACTTC. This gives the protein CASSLPGRPYEQYF. The full variable domain, rest sourced from reference TRBV5-1 and TRBJ2-7, is KAGVTQTPRYLIKTRGQQVTLSCSPISGHRSVSWYQQTPGQGLQFLFEYFSETQRNKGNFPGRFSGRQFSNSRSEMNVSTLELGDSALYLCASSLPGRPYEQYFGPGTRLTVT.

Only a few counts were recorded for this clone. The chain employs TRBV29-1 and TRBJ2-3, with D unclear. This CDR3 contains 14 residues. In germline, CDR1 is SQVTM, CDR2 ANQGSEA. The V and J ends lost 3 bases and 2 bases respectively, with 12 bases between them. CDR3 amino acids: CSVEGTPDTDTQYF. The CDR3 DNA follows: TGCAGCGTTGAGGGCACCCCGGACACAGATACGCAGTATTTT.

This clone was seen a few times. The chain is built from TRBV19 and TRBJ2-5, with D unresolved. This CDR3 is 12 amino acids long. The V end was cut by 2 bases, the J end by 4 bases, with 5 bases between. The germline gives CDR1 LNHDA, CDR2 SQIVND (reference sequence). For the CDR3, the DNA is TGTGCCAGTAGTATAAAAGGAGAGACCCAGTACTTC. Amino acid sequence: CASSIKGETQYF.

This clone was found many times. CDR3 sequence: CASSVRQGQETQYF. The CDR3 DNA reads as TGTGCCAGCAGCGTACGACAGGGCCAAGAGACCCAGTACTTC. This chain connects TRBV9 to TRBJ2-5; TRBD1 matches at 7 bases. Per the germline V gene, CDR1 is SGDLS and CDR2 is YYNGEE. The ends lost 1 base at V and 1 base at J; junction bases unmatched: 1. The CDR3 sequence is 14 residues long.

In its sample, this clone was seen a few times. J is TRBJ2-6 and V is TRBV14; D possibly corresponds to TRBD1 (6 bases). V was clipped by 0 bases and J by 2 bases, with 11 bases between them. Germline loops: CDR1 SGHDN, CDR2 FVKESK. This CDR3 is built from 17 residues. CDR3 residues: CASSQETGGAGANVLTF. CDR3 DNA: TGTGCCAGCAGCCAAGAGACTGGGGGCGCTGGGGCCAACGTCCTGACTTTC.

This clone has only a few counts. The chain combines TRBV28 with TRBJ2-4; 9 nucleotides agree with TRBD1. The CDR3 is 14 residues long. J was trimmed by 10 bases and V by 6 bases; bases with no gene match: 10. CDR1 and CDR2 (germline): MDHEN, SYDVKM. CDR3 in DNA: TGTGCCAGCAGCGGAACAGGGGGCACTGCGATTCAGTACTTC. The encoded protein is CASSGTGGTAIQYF.

This chain connects TRBV29-1 to TRBJ2-5, with D perhaps TRBD2 (7 bases). CDR1 and CDR2 from the germline V gene are SQVTM and ANQGSEA. V was shortened by 0 bases and J by 5 bases, with 13 bases between the two germline ends. The CDR3 is 14 residues long. CDR3 protein: CSVEDLGGAETQYF. CDR3 nucleotide sequence: TGCAGCGTTGAAGATCTTGGGGGGGCGGAGACCCAGTACTTC.

V gene TRBV29-1 combines with J gene TRBJ1-5, with D uncertain. V shed 4 bases and J shed 1 base, with 8 bases lying between them. Per germline, CDR1 SQVTM and CDR2 ANQGSEA. The CDR3 covers 13 residues. The CDR3 loop is CSVGASSNQPQHF. The DNA for the CDR3 is TGCAGCGTTGGGGCTTCGAGCAATCAGCCCCAGCATTTT.

This clone has more than one count but fewer than ten. The V call is TRBV4-2, the J call TRBJ2-3; 9 bases are shared with TRBD2. With 3 bases clipped from V and 2 bases from J, the junction kept 9 bases outside the gene matches. This CDR3 is 17 amino acids long. In germline, CDR1 is LGHNA, CDR2 YNFKEQ. The CDR3 loop is CASSHLTAGGYTDTQYF. The CDR3 nucleotides read TGTGCCAGCAGCCACCTGACAGCGGGAGGCTACACAGATACGCAGTATTTT.

This clone came up a few times. This chain uses TRBV18 with TRBJ1-1; tentative D call: TRBD1 (5 bases). Germline lookup yields CDR1 KGHSH and CDR2 LQKENI. V lost 4 bases, J lost 1 base, and 7 bases lay in between. This CDR3 is built from 13 residues. DNA for the CDR3: TGTGCCAGCTCACTCGGACAGAACACTGAAGCTTTCTTT. It is translated as CASSLGQNTEAFF.

This clone came up a few times. This chain uses TRBV6-5 with TRBJ2-2; TRBD2 is a possible D gene (6 bases). Trimming shortened V by 4 bases and J by 1 base, and 13 bases separated the two germline ends. Germline-derived CDR1 and CDR2 are MNHEY and SVGAGI. The CDR3 totals 16 residues. CDR3 in amino acids: CASSSPRTMNTGELFF. In DNA form, the CDR3 reads TGTGCCAGCAGTTCGCCTCGGACTATGAACACCGGGGAGCTGTTTTTT.

The table lists this clone with many counts. At the DNA level, this CDR3 is encoded by other sequences in the same sample as well. The chain carries TRBV25-1 and TRBJ2-7, with D possibly called TRBD1 or TRBD2 (5 bases each). V lost 1 base to trimming and J lost 3 bases, with 10 bases between them. The CDR3 has 14 residues. The germline CDR1 and CDR2 sequences are MGHDK and SYGVNS. The CDR3 DNA reads TGTGCCAGCAGTGAATCCGGGACCGGCTACGAGCAGTACTTC. Protein product: CASSESGTGYEQYF.

This clone has just a few counts. The J gene is TRBJ2-6, the V gene TRBV7-6; D is ambiguous. The CDR3 contains 16 residues. With 5 bases removed from V and 0 bases from J, the gap between germline ends came to 11 bases. The V gene's germline CDR1 is SGHVS and CDR2 FNYEAQ. Written as DNA, the CDR3 is TGTGCCAGCAGCAAAACCCCCCTCTCTGGGGCCAACGTCCTGACTTTC. This encodes CASSKTPLSGANVLTF.

This clone was seen a handful of times. The rearrangement joins TRBV5-1 to TRBJ2-7; D is uncertain. The CDR3 length is 13 residues. The germline V gene encodes CDR1 SGHRS and CDR2 YFSETQ. V dropped 4 bases and J dropped 2 bases, with 10 bases sitting between them. CDR3 protein: CASSNPPTYEQYF. CDR3 coding DNA: TGCGCCAGCAGCAACCCCCCCACCTACGAGCAGTACTTC.

This clone was seen a few times. The CDR3 region has the DNA TGTGCCAGTATTAAGTTTGGCAGGGGTACGGATGGCTACACCTTC. Translated, it gives CASIKFGRGTDGYTF. This chain uses TRBV19 with TRBJ1-2, with D tentatively TRBD1 (6 bases). Looked up from germline, CDR1 is LNHDA and CDR2 is SQIVND (reference sequence). The CDR3 is 15 amino acids. V dropped 7 bases and J dropped 6 bases, with 21 bases sitting between them.

This clone has a count of ten or more. The rearrangement links TRBV5-6 to TRBJ2-1; 9 positions match TRBD1. The CDR3 has 15 amino acids. Germline V gene sequence: CDR1 SGHDT, CDR2 YYEEEE. J gave up 5 bases and V 4 bases, and 7 bases lay outside the gene matches. The CDR3 nucleotides read TGTGCCAGCAGCCCCGGGACAGGGTATAACAATGAGCAGTTCTTC. It specifies CASSPGTGYNNEQFF.

The CDR3 bases are TGTGCCAGCAGTGAAGCGTGGACGGGGGGCTACGAGCAGTACTTC. It is translated as CASSEAWTGGYEQYF. The genes are TRBV6-1 and TRBJ2-7; 7 bases map to TRBD2. There are 15 residues in the CDR3. V dropped 0 bases and J dropped 3; count of bases not matched to a gene: 5. Germline lookup yields CDR1 MNHNS and CDR2 SASEGT.

This clone was counted ten times or more. CDR3 DNA sequence: TGTGCCAGCGGGGGACAGGGACCAGATACGCAGTATTTT. Translating gives CASGGQGPDTQYF. V gene TRBV2 combines with J gene TRBJ2-3; 9 bases map to TRBD1. Germline CDR1 reads SNHLY; CDR2 reads FYNNEI. V lost 8 bases, J lost 4 bases, and 4 bases stayed unmatched. This CDR3 is built from 13 residues. The whole variable domain, remainder taken from reference TRBV2 and TRBJ2-3, is EPEVTQTPSHQVTQMGQEVILRCVPISNHLYFYWYRQILGQKVEFLVSFYNNEISEKSEIFDDQFSVERPDGSNFTLKIRSTKLEDSAMYFCASGGQGPDTQYFGPGTRLTVL.

The rearrangement joins TRBV6-1 to TRBJ2-5; D call uncertain. V was pared by 9 bases and J by 4 bases, with 21 bases between. This CDR3 has 15 amino acids. Germline assignment: CDR1 MNHNS and CDR2 SASEGT. In DNA, the CDR3 is TGTGCCAGTCGGCGTGGACCTCCCGTACTAGAGACCCAGTACTTC. It specifies CASRRGPPVLETQYF.

This clone was counted many times. The V gene is TRBV15, the J gene TRBJ2-1, with 14 bases matching TRBD2. The CDR3 covers 14 residues. Per germline, CDR1 LNHNV and CDR2 YYDKDF (reference sequence). V lost 2 bases, J lost 13 bases, and 4 bases stayed unmatched. The CDR3, as DNA: TGTGCCACCAGCAGAAACGGACTAGCGGGAGGTCAGTTCTTC. It translates to CATSRNGLAGGQFF.

This clone was counted between two and nine times. The chain recombines TRBV2 with TRBJ2-7, with 9 bases that match TRBD2. The CDR3 runs to 14 residues. V lost 6 bases and J lost 3; bases outside the gene matches: 6. CDR1 SNHLY and CDR2 FYNNEI come from the germline V gene. CDR3 DNA sequence: TGTGCCAGCAGCCCCGGGACTAGCCTCTACGAGCAGTACTTC. Protein: CASSPGTSLYEQYF.

This chain connects TRBV30 to TRBJ2-1; possibly TRBD2 for D (5 bases). The CDR3 sequence is 14 residues long. The V gene lost 2 bases and the J gene lost 0 bases, with 8 bases spanning the gap. The germline V gene encodes CDR1 GTSNPN and CDR2 SVGIG (reference sequence). The CDR3 coding sequence is TGTGCCTGGAGTTCGGGGTTCTCCTACAATGAGCAGTTCTTC. It is translated as CAWSSGFSYNEQFF. The whole variable domain, filled in from reference TRBV30 and TRBJ2-1, reads SQTIHQWPATLVQPVGSPLSLECTVEGTSNPNLYWYRQAAGRGLQLLFYSVGIGQISSEVPQNLSASRPQDRQFILSSKKLLLSDSGFYLCAWSSGFSYNEQFFGPGTRLTVL.

In its sample, this clone was seen a few times. CDR3 sequence reads: CASSFGRGDGYTF. The DNA for the CDR3 is TGTGCCAGCAGCTTTGGGAGGGGCGATGGCTACACCTTC. V and J are TRBV7-9 and TRBJ1-2, with D tentatively TRBD1 (5 bases). The CDR3 is made up of 13 amino acids. V dropped 3 bases and J dropped 6 bases, with 11 bases sitting between them. Germline CDR1 is SEHNR and CDR2 is FQNEAQ (reference sequence).

This clone has just a few counts. This CDR3 reads CASSPRTSANNEQFF. The CDR3 nucleotides read TGTGCCAGCAGCCCAAGGACTAGCGCAAACAATGAGCAGTTCTTC. This rearrangement joins TRBV7-2 to TRBJ2-1; 9 bases map to TRBD2. Trimming cost V 5 bases and J 5 bases; bases outside gene matches: 7. Germline CDR1 reads SGHTA; CDR2 reads FQGNSA. This CDR3 is 15 amino acids long.

The chain is built from TRBV9 and TRBJ2-1; 7 bases map to TRBD2. This CDR3 comprises 14 residues. CDR1 and CDR2 from the germline V gene are SGDLS and YYNGEE. V was pared by 0 bases and J by 10 bases, with 7 bases of the junction left unmatched. The CDR3 nucleotides read TGTGCCAGCAGCGTAGACCGGGAGGAGGGAGAGCAGTTCTTC. This sequence encodes CASSVDREEGEQFF.